This record covers a single T cell receptor beta chain. Trimming took 3 bases from V and 0 from J, leaving 10 bases between them. CDR3 size: 14 residues. In germline, CDR1 is SGDLS, CDR2 YYNGEE. The data are from a study of T cells after yellow fever vaccination. TCRdb re-called the 5' RACE reads through MiXCR, storing one row per CDR3 protein. Of some 290,000 distinct CDR3 sequences in the sample, approximately 12% were seen once. The TCR sequence derives from a man aged 18 to 35 who received the YFV17D yellow fever vaccine. This chain links TRBV9 with TRBJ2-7; D gene uncertain. Material: CD4+ T cells sorted from PBMCs, obtained 45 days after the yellow fever booster vaccination. The CDR3 DNA sequence: TGTGCCAGCAGCGAGGGCCCAGACTCCTACGAGCAGTACGTC. Residues: CASSEGPDSYEQYV.